The entry below gives a single TCR beta chain sequence along with its context. This sample is part of a study of cytomegalovirus exposure and HLA in healthy donors. Per the germline V gene, CDR1 is MDHEN and CDR2 is SYDVKM. V shed 11 bases and J shed 11 bases, with 21 bases lying between them. The CDR3 has 12 residues. A multiplex PCR was run with 60 Vbeta primers and 13 Jbeta primers. Sequenced by immunoSEQ multiplex PCR; TCRdb stores in-frame clones only, minus some. Counted here are some 140,000 clones, roughly 85% occurring once; the ten biggest clones make up 1.5%. The sequence derives from a man in his forties in good health and CMV-seronegative. This sequence joins TRBV28 and TRBJ1-1, with a possible D match to TRBD1 (5 bases). The sequenced sample was PBMCs. The CDR3: CAAWGRTPKAFF. In DNA, the CDR3 is TGTGCCGCCTGGGGCAGGACACCGAAGGCTTTCTTT.